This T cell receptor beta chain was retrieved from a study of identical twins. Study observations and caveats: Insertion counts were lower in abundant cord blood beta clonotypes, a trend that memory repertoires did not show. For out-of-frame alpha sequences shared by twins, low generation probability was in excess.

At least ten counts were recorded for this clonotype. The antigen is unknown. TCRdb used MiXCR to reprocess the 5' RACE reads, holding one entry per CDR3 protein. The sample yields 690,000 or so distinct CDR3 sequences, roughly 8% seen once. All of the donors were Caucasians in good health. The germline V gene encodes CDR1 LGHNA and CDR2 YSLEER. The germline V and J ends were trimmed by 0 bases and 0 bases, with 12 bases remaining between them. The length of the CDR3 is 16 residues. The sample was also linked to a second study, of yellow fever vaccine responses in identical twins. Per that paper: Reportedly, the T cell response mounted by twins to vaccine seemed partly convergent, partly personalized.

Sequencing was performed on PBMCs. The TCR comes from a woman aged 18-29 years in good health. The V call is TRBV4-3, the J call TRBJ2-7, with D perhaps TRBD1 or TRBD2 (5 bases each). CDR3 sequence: CASSQDRYGTSYEQYF. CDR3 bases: TGCGCCAGCAGCCAAGACAGGTACGGGACCTCCTACGAGCAGTACTTC.